This T cell receptor beta chain stems from a study of T cell responses to AZD1222 COVID-19 vaccine. This CDR3 is 19 amino acids long. Findings of the study overall: Elevations in Spike-specific TCR breadth and depth followed administration of two AZD1222 doses. Donors were largely white British and mainly female; clonal diversity was possibly underestimated.

Sequenced by immunoSEQ multiplex PCR; TCRdb stores in-frame clones only, minus some. The repertoire includes fewer than 130,000 clones, around 94% of them detected once, and 2.2% sits in the top ten. As to this clone: Its antigen remains unknown.

This sample comprised peripheral blood, obtained on day 0 of AZD1222 vaccination. This sequence originates from an adult in good health. The chain uses TRBV21-1 and TRBJ2-7; the table assigns TRBD1, which was not confirmed against the DNA. TRBV21-1 is a documented pseudogene. Here the CDR3 reads CASSKIGVRDTHPPYEQYF. The CDR3 nucleotides are TGTGCCAGCAGCAAAATAGGTGTCCGGGACACTCACCCCCCCTACGAGCAGTACTTC.